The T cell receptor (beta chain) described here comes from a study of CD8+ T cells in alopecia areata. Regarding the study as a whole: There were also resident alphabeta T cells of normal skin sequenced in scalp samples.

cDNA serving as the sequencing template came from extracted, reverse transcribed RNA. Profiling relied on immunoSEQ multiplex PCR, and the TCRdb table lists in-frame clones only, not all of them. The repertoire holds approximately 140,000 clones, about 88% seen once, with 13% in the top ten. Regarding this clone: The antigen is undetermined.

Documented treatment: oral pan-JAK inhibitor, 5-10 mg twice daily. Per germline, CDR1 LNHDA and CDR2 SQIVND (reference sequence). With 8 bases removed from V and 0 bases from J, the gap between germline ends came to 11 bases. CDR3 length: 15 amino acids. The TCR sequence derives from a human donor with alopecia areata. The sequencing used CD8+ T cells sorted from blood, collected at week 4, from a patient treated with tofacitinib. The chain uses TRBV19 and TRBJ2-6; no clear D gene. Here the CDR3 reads CASEAQYSGANVLTF. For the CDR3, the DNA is TGTGCCAGTGAGGCCCAATACTCTGGGGCCAACGTCCTGACTTTC.